This T cell receptor beta chain comes out of a study of blood T cell repertoires in COVID-19. CDR3 length: 13 amino acids. Germline V gene sequence: CDR1 WNHNN, CDR2 SYGVQD (reference sequence). V dropped 3 bases and J dropped 1 base, with 6 bases sitting between them. The assay was immunoSEQ multiplex PCR, and TCRdb's table has in-frame clones only and misses some. The sample carries about 280,000 clones, 80% to 90% recorded once. The origin of this receptor is a man aged 40-49 years with acute or convalescent COVID-19. Specimen: peripheral blood. The V call is TRBV10-1, the J call TRBJ1-1, with D hard to call. The CDR3 DNA reads as TGCGCCAGCAGTGACTGGGCGAACACTGAAGCTTTCTTT. Translated: CASSDWANTEAFF.